The 19 T cell receptor beta chains below were found in one sample sequenced in a study of shared clonotypes between healthy human individuals. Data came from immunoSEQ multiplex PCR; TCRdb stores just in-frame clones and leaves some out. Of more than 2,000,000 clones listed, approximately 95% are singletons. The specimen was naive CD4+ T cells from PBMCs. The subset is: CD45RA+ positively selected. Receptors originate from a man younger than 35 in good health. Some clones in this sample may be carry-over from other donors' samples.

The chain is built from TRBV2 and TRBJ1-5; 7 bases align to TRBD1. The V segment lost 5 bases and the J segment 5 bases; nucleotides outside the gene matches: 6. The CDR3 loop spans 14 amino acids. Germline lookup yields CDR1 SNHLY and CDR2 FYNNEI. This chain's CDR3 is CASSSSDRDQPQHF. The CDR3 DNA reads TGTGCCAGCAGTTCAAGTGACAGGGATCAGCCCCAGCATTTT.

The chain carries TRBV7-6 and TRBJ1-2; D unresolved. The germline CDR1 and CDR2 sequences are SGHVS and FNYEAQ. Trimming stripped 1 base from V and 7 bases from J, with 13 bases between. The length of the CDR3 is 14 residues. Here the CDR3 reads CASSLGLRESGYTF. The CDR3 nucleotides are TGTGCCAGCAGCTTAGGCTTGCGGGAGTCTGGCTACACCTTC. Complete variable domain (other parts from reference TRBV7-6 and TRBJ1-2): GAGVSQSPRYKVTKRGQDVALRCDPISGHVSLYWYRQALGQGPEFLTYFNYEAQQDKSGLPNDRFSAERPEGSISTLTIQRTEQRDSAMYRCASSLGLRESGYTFGSGTRLTVV.

The chain is built from TRBV5-4 and TRBJ2-2, with TRBD1 identical over 7 bases. This CDR3 comprises 16 residues. The germline CDR1 and CDR2 sequences are SGHNT and YYREEE (reference sequence). The ends lost 3 bases at V and 6 bases at J; junction bases unmatched: 11. CDR3 sequence (DNA): TGTGCCAGCAGCTCTTATACAGGGGAATTGGCCGGGGAGCTGTTTTTT. The encoded protein is CASSSYTGELAGELFF.

This sequence joins TRBV9 and TRBJ1-1; D is undetermined. Germline CDR1 and CDR2: SGDLS and YYNGEE. This CDR3 contains 15 residues. Between the trimmed V and J ends, which lost 3 bases and 1 base, there was a span of 13 bases. The CDR3 reads CASSEGGWANTEAFF. CDR3 nucleotides: TGTGCCAGCAGCGAGGGAGGATGGGCGAACACTGAAGCTTTCTTT.

The rearrangement links TRBV2 to TRBJ1-2; 7 nucleotides agree with TRBD1. This CDR3 is 11 amino acids long. Looked up from germline, CDR1 is SNHLY and CDR2 is FYNNEI. Trimming took 10 bases from V and 6 from J; bases not matched to a gene: 5. CDR3 nucleotide sequence: TGTGCCACAGGGGGACCGGATGGCTACACCTTC. This codes for CATGGPDGYTF. The full variable domain, with the rest looked up from reference TRBV2 and TRBJ1-2, is EPEVTQTPSHQVTQMGQEVILRCVPISNHLYFYWYRQILGQKVEFLVSFYNNEISEKSEIFDDQFSVERPDGSNFTLKIRSTKLEDSAMYFCATGGPDGYTFGSGTRLTVV.

This clone was counted once. The chain joins TRBV5-4 to TRBJ1-1; 7 bases are a match to TRBD1. V lost 3 bases to trimming and J lost 4 bases; unmatched junction nucleotides: 18. CDR1 is SGHNT, CDR2 YYREEE, per germline (reference sequence). The CDR3 length is 18 residues. CDR3 region: CASSWGGGPVMEITEAFF. DNA for the CDR3: TGTGCCAGCAGCTGGGGAGGGGGCCCGGTTATGGAGATCACTGAAGCTTTCTTT.

The chain combines TRBV5-8 with TRBJ1-1; D is possibly TRBD1 (5 bases). There are 15 residues in the CDR3. In germline, CDR1 is SGHTS, CDR2 YDEGEE. V gave up 0 bases and J gave up 0 bases, with 9 bases separating them. Here the CDR3 DNA reads TGTGCCAGCAGCTTGGGGGGGAATATGAACACTGAAGCTTTCTTT. This sequence encodes CASSLGGNMNTEAFF.

The chain joins TRBV30 to TRBJ2-7; 8 bases line up with TRBD1. Looked up from germline, CDR1 is GTSNPN and CDR2 is SVGIG (reference sequence). This CDR3 has 15 residues. J gave up 6 bases and V 3 bases, and 13 bases lay outside the gene matches. DNA of the CDR3: TGTGCCTGGAGGCCCAGGACAGGGAAGGACTGCGAGCAGTACTTC. This sequence encodes CAWRPRTGKDCEQYF.

Turning to this clone: Different DNA sequences within this sample yield the same CDR3. CDR3 amino acids: CASSEQGTGNTIYF. In DNA form, the CDR3 reads TGTGCCAGCAGTGAACAGGGAACTGGAAACACCATATATTTT. This chain connects TRBV2 to TRBJ1-3; perhaps TRBD1 as D (5 bases). Germline V gene sequence: CDR1 SNHLY, CDR2 FYNNEI. The CDR3 sequence is 14 residues long. The V end lost 2 bases, the J end lost 2 bases, and 7 bases lay between the germline ends.

This chain connects TRBV7-8 to TRBJ2-7; 8 bases are shared with TRBD1. CDR3 length equals 18 residues. CDR1 SGHVS and CDR2 FQNEAQ come from the germline V gene. The J segment lost 3 bases and the V segment lost 0 bases, leaving 13 bases of the junction unmatched. In nucleotides, the CDR3 is TGTGCCAGCAGCTTAGCAGCCCTGACAGGGGTGGGAGTCTACGAGCAGTACTTC. The encoded protein is CASSLAALTGVGVYEQYF.

The table lists this clone with a count of one. This chain connects TRBV9 to TRBJ2-2; D remains unclear. The germline CDR1 and CDR2 sequences are SGDLS and YYNGEE. The ends were cut back, 3 bases at V and 7 bases at J, with 13 bases in the middle. The CDR3 totals 14 residues. The CDR3 region has the DNA TGTGCCAGCAGCGAAATACCCTCCGGCGGGGAGCTGTTTTTT. It codes for CASSEIPSGGELFF.

The rearrangement links TRBV28 to TRBJ1-1; D remains unclear. Trimming shortened V by 6 bases and J by 4 bases, and 12 bases separated the two germline ends. This CDR3 has 13 residues. Per germline, CDR1 MDHEN and CDR2 SYDVKM. The CDR3 loop reads CASRPDSLTEAFF. The CDR3 bases are TGTGCCAGCAGACCAGACTCCCTCACTGAAGCTTTCTTT.

The genes are TRBV5-6 and TRBJ2-7; possible D gene TRBD1, 5 bases. The germline V gene encodes CDR1 SGHDT and CDR2 YYEEEE. V was trimmed by 0 bases and J by 5 bases, leaving 15 bases between them. CDR3 length equals 15 residues. The CDR3 DNA reads TGTGCCAGCAGCTTGGCCGGCCAGGGCCCCCACGAGCAGTACTTC. It yields the protein CASSLAGQGPHEQYF.

V is TRBV7-2 and J is TRBJ2-1; D may correspond to TRBD1 or TRBD2 (5 bases each). This CDR3 has 12 residues. In germline, CDR1 is SGHTA, CDR2 FQGNSA. Trimming removed 5 bases at V and 7 bases at J, with 9 bases between. The CDR3 coding sequence is TGTGCCAGCAGCCAGAGGGGAAATGAGCAGTTCTTC. Protein product: CASSQRGNEQFF.

The chain employs TRBV10-1 and TRBJ1-1; D unclear. V was cut by 10 bases and J by 1 base, with 13 bases left in between. There are 13 residues in the CDR3. Germline assignment: CDR1 WNHNN and CDR2 SYGVQD (reference sequence). The CDR3 loop reads CATIRETNTEAFF. The CDR3 DNA reads TGCGCCACCATCCGTGAGACGAACACTGAAGCTTTCTTT.

J is TRBJ2-5 and V is TRBV4-1; perhaps D is TRBD1 or TRBD2 (6 bases each). V was shortened by 5 bases and J by 4 bases, with 20 bases between the two germline ends. This CDR3 region has 16 residues. Germline V gives CDR1 MGHRA, CDR2 YSYEKL. The CDR3 DNA reads TGCGCCAGCAGCACCGTCGGGGTCGGGGGCCGAGAGACCCAGTACTTC. It yields the protein CASSTVGVGGRETQYF.

Comments on this clone: Its ends do not fully match the called genes, so a read error is possible. The rearrangement links TRBV6-5 to TRBJ2-7; 9 positions match TRBD2. Germline CDR1 and CDR2: MNHEY and SVGAGI. The CDR3 spans 15 residues. The CDR3 region is CASSYRGLASNEQYF. The CDR3 coding sequence is TGTGCCAGCAGTTACCGGGGACTAGCCTCCAACGAGCAGTACTTC.

The gene calls are TRBV6-5 and TRBJ1-2; D unresolved. The CDR3 consists of 12 residues. Trimming cost V 4 bases and J 6 bases, with 9 bases left between them. The germline V gene has CDR1 MNHEY and CDR2 SVGAGI. CDR3 nucleotide sequence: TGTGCCAGCAGTTCGACATGGGATGGCTACACCTTC. Its protein is CASSSTWDGYTF.

The V gene is TRBV5-1, the J gene TRBJ1-1; 8 bases are shared with TRBD1. This CDR3 spans 14 amino acids. V trimming: 4 bases; J trimming: 4 bases; junction bases outside the gene matches: 6. Germline CDR1 reads SGHRS; CDR2 reads YFSETQ. CDR3 sequence (DNA): TGCGCCAGCAGCGGCCAGGGGGCGGGCACTGAAGCTTTCTTT. Protein sequence: CASSGQGAGTEAFF.